This is a list of T cell receptor beta chains from one sample in a study of shared clonotypes between healthy human individuals. Repertoires were generated with immunoSEQ multiplex PCR, while TCRdb's copy carries only in-frame clones and drops some. Seen here are more than 400,000 clones, more than 75% observed once, and the top ten hold more than 10%. The sample taken for sequencing was PBMCs. The receptors originated from a woman between 40 and 50 years old in good health. Some clones in this sample may be carry-over from other donors' samples. The CDR3 runs from the conserved cysteine through the conserved F or W. A D gene is named only where the DNA matches it firmly. Rows may omit the clone size; those that give it use once, few, many or a size class.

CDR3 length	V gene	clone size	J gene	D gene	CDR3 DNA	CDR3 protein
14	TRBV5-1	NA	TRBJ2-3	TRBD1	TGCGCCAGCAGCTTGGGAGGGGGCGAAGATACGCAGTATTTT	CASSLGGGEDTQYF
13	TRBV6-1	NA	TRBJ2-4	TRBD2	TGTGCCAGCAGTGAGACTAGCGAAAACATTCAGTACTTC	CASSETSENIQYF
17	TRBV5-4	NA	TRBJ2-2	TRBD2	TGTGCCAGCAGCTACGGACTAGCGGGAGGCCTTGGCGGGGAGCTGTTTTTT	CASSYGLAGGLGGELFF
15	TRBV5-4	NA	TRBJ2-5	TRBD1	TGTGCCAGCAGCCTGCGGACAGGGGAGGTAGAGACCCAGTACTTC	CASSLRTGEVETQYF
14	TRBV28	many	TRBJ2-1	NA	TGTGCCAGCAGGGGGCCGGGACCATACAATGAGCAGTTCTTC	CASRGPGPYNEQFF
14	TRBV7-9	NA	TRBJ1-2	TRBD1	TGTGCCAGCAGCTTAGTTGGGACAGCATATGGCTACACCTTC	CASSLVGTAYGYTF
15	TRBV16	NA	TRBJ1-2	NA	TGTGCCAGCACCCCTCGATTGGCGTCCAACTATGGCTACACCTTC	CASTPRLASNYGYTF
13	TRBV7-3	NA	TRBJ2-5	NA	TGTGCCAGCAGCCAGAACCACCAAGAGACCCAGTACTTC	CASSQNHQETQYF
14	TRBV6-1	NA	TRBJ1-5	TRBD1	TGTGCCAGCAGTAGGACAGGAAAAAATCAGCCCCAGCATTTT	CASSRTGKNQPQHF
15	TRBV2	NA	TRBJ1-2	TRBD1	TGTGCCAGCACCCTAAGGGACAGGTTCGCCTATGGCTACACCTTC	CASTLRDRFAYGYTF
15	TRBV7-3	NA	TRBJ2-2	NA	TGTGCCAGCAGCTTAAACAGGCAGAACACCGGGGAGCTGTTTTTT	CASSLNRQNTGELFF
13	TRBV5-4	NA	TRBJ2-1	NA	TGTGCCAGCAGTTTTAGGGTTAACAATGAGCAGTTCTTC	CASSFRVNNEQFF
18	TRBV28	NA	TRBJ2-7	NA	TGTGCCAGCAGCCCCGGGCCGGCAGGGCGGCAGAGCTCCTACGAGCAGTACTTC	CASSPGPAGRQSSYEQYF
13	TRBV7-5	NA	TRBJ2-3	NA	TGTGCCAGCAGCGACAGGGTTCGCAATACGCAGTATTTT	CASSDRVRNTQYF
16	TRBV18	NA	TRBJ2-2	TRBD1	TGTGCCAGCTCACCAGCCGGGACAGGGATTCAAGGGGAGCTGTTTTTT	CASSPAGTGIQGELFF
15	TRBV11-2	NA	TRBJ2-7	NA	TGTGCCAGCAGCTCGAGGGGGGTCACCTCCGCCGAGCAGTACTTC	CASSSRGVTSAEQYF
12	TRBV27	NA	TRBJ2-1	NA	TGTGCCAGCAGTTTACTTGGCAATGAGCAGTTCTTC	CASSLLGNEQFF
12	TRBV29-1	NA	TRBJ1-1	NA	TGCAGCGTTGGGACCAGGGCACTTGGGGCTTTCTTT	CSVGTRALGAFF
13	TRBV5-4	few	TRBJ1-1	TRBD1	TGTGCCAGCAGCTACAGGGGAAGGACTGAAGCTTTCTTT	CASSYRGRTEAFF
13	TRBV2	NA	TRBJ1-2	NA	TGTGCCAGCAGTGTTCGACAGGACTATGGCTACACCTTC	CASSVRQDYGYTF
17	TRBV7-9	many	TRBJ2-7	TRBD2	TGTGCCAGCAGCTTAGGAGCGGGAGGGCCCTCCGGGGGTGAGCAGTACTTC	CASSLGAGGPSGGEQYF
14	TRBV4-3	few	TRBJ1-1	NA	TGCGCCAGCAGCCTCTACTCACTGAACACTGAAGCTTTCTTT	CASSLYSLNTEAFF
15	TRBV5-6	NA	TRBJ2-1	TRBD2	TGTGCCAGCAGTGGGACTAGCGGGAGTCAGAATGAGCAGTTCTTC	CASSGTSGSQNEQFF
16	TRBV19	NA	TRBJ2-3	NA	TGTGCCAGTACCGGTACGAGCGCACCTAGCACAGATACGCAGTATTTT	CASTGTSAPSTDTQYF
16	TRBV2	NA	TRBJ2-1	NA	TGTGCCAGCAGTCGTCAAACGGGAGTATTATACAATGAGCAGTTCTTC	CASSRQTGVLYNEQFF
13	TRBV19	NA	TRBJ2-1	TRBD1	TGTGCCAGTAGTACCTGGACAGGGAATGAGCAGTTCTTC	CASSTWTGNEQFF
13	TRBV5-1	NA	TRBJ2-7	NA	TGCGCCAGCAGCCCAGAGCAGGTCCACGAGCAGTACTTC	CASSPEQVHEQYF
13	TRBV18	NA	TRBJ1-1	NA	TGTGCCAGCTCACGGGTGTTGGGCACTGAAGCTTTCTTT	CASSRVLGTEAFF
15	TRBV6-5	NA	TRBJ2-7	NA	TGTGCCAGCAGTTCTGTAGGGGGTGGTAGCGACGAGCAGTACTTC	CASSSVGGGSDEQYF
13	TRBV27	NA	TRBJ1-2	NA	TGTGCCAGCAGTTTAAGGGGTACCTATGGCTACACCTTC	CASSLRGTYGYTF
13	TRBV5-1	NA	TRBJ2-2	NA	TGCGCCAGCAGCTTGTCGGGGACCGGGGAGCTGTTTTTT	CASSLSGTGELFF
15	TRBV7-3	NA	TRBJ2-1	TRBD2	TGTGCCAGCAGCGAGACCGGGACTAGCGGGAATGAGCAGTTCTTC	CASSETGTSGNEQFF
16	TRBV4-2	NA	TRBJ2-1	NA	TGTGCCAGCAGCCAAAAGGGCGGGTGGGCTTACAATGAGCAGTTCTTC	CASSQKGGWAYNEQFF
15	TRBV9	NA	TRBJ2-5	TRBD2	TGTGCCAGCAGCGCGCTAGCGGGGAGCCAAGAGACCCAGTACTTC	CASSALAGSQETQYF